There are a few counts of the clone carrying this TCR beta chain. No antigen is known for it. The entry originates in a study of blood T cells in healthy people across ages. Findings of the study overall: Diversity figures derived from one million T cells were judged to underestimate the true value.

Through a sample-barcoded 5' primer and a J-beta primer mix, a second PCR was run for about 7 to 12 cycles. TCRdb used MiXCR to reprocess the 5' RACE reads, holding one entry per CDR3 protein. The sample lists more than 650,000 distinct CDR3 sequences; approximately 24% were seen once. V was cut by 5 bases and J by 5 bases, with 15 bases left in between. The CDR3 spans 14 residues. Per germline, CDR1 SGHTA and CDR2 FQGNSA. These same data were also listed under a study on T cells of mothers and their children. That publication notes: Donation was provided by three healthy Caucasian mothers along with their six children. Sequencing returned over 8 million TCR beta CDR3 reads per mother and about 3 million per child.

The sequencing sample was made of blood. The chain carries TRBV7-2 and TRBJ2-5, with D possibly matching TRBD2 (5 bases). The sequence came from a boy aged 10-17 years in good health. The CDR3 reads CASSRGMVGETQYF. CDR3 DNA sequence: TGTGCCAGCAGCCGGGGTATGGTGGGGGAGACCCAGTACTTC.